Listed below are T cell receptor beta chains from one sample, sequenced in a study of shared clonotypes between healthy human individuals. Data came from immunoSEQ multiplex PCR; TCRdb stores just in-frame clones and leaves some out. This sample carries about 2 million clones, around 96% of them seen once, and the ten largest clones take roughly 1%. Sequenced: naive CD8+ T cells sorted from blood. The receptors stem from a man aged 18 to 29 in good health. Both conserved end residues are part of each CDR3. D genes are given only for firm matches. The size of a clone is reported for some rows only, either as once, few or many, or as a class for expanded clones.

j_gene: TRBJ2-7; v_gene: TRBV2; abundance: -; len: 15; d_gene: TRBD1; CDR3nt: TGTGCCAGCAGGGGGACAGCTGAGCCTTCCTACGAGCAGTACTTC; CDR3aa: CASRGTAEPSYEQYF
j_gene: TRBJ2-1; v_gene: TRBV9; abundance: -; len: 18; d_gene: -; CDR3nt: TGTGCCAGCAGCCCGAGGACCCCGATGCCCCTCATCAACAATGAGCAGTTCTTC; CDR3aa: CASSPRTPMPLINNEQFF
j_gene: TRBJ2-2; v_gene: TRBV11-2; abundance: -; len: 16; d_gene: -; CDR3nt: TGTGCCAGCAGTAATAATCCCGGGACGGTCATCGGGGAGCTGTTTTTT; CDR3aa: CASSNNPGTVIGELFF
j_gene: TRBJ2-7; v_gene: TRBV9; abundance: -; len: 14; d_gene: TRBD2; CDR3nt: TGTGCCAGCAGCCCCACTAGCGGGAGATCTGAGCAGTACTTC; CDR3aa: CASSPTSGRSEQYF
j_gene: TRBJ2-1; v_gene: TRBV5-6; abundance: -; len: 16; d_gene: TRBD2; CDR3nt: TGTGCCAGCAGCTTAACCGTACTAGCGGGACTCGATGAGCAGTTCTTC; CDR3aa: CASSLTVLAGLDEQFF
j_gene: TRBJ2-7; v_gene: TRBV15; abundance: -; len: 14; d_gene: -; CDR3nt: TGTGCCACCAGCACGGGGGAAAAGAACTACGAGCAGTACTTC; CDR3aa: CATSTGEKNYEQYF
j_gene: TRBJ1-5; v_gene: TRBV4-2; abundance: -; len: 15; d_gene: -; CDR3nt: TGTGCCAGCAGCCAAGTCCCTGCTCCAAATCAGCCCCAGCATTTT; CDR3aa: CASSQVPAPNQPQHF
j_gene: TRBJ1-2; v_gene: TRBV19; abundance: -; len: 15; d_gene: -; CDR3nt: TGTGCCAGTACTGGACTGAAAACTATAACTGGCGGCTACACCTTC; CDR3aa: CASTGLKTITGGYTF
j_gene: TRBJ2-2; v_gene: TRBV28; abundance: -; len: 14; d_gene: TRBD1; CDR3nt: TGTGCCAGCACCGACAGGGTCGGCACCGGGGAGCTGTTTTTT; CDR3aa: CASTDRVGTGELFF
j_gene: TRBJ2-7; v_gene: TRBV7-9; abundance: -; len: 17; d_gene: -; CDR3nt: TGTGCCAGCAGCTTACCGGTCGGGCAGGGGGGAGACTACGAGCAGTACTTC; CDR3aa: CASSLPVGQGGDYEQYF
j_gene: TRBJ2-7; v_gene: TRBV6-1; abundance: -; len: 13; d_gene: TRBD1; CDR3nt: TGTGCCAGCGGCCGGGACAGGGGACACGAGCAGTACTTC; CDR3aa: CASGRDRGHEQYF
j_gene: TRBJ2-2; v_gene: TRBV10-3; abundance: -; len: 16; d_gene: -; CDR3nt: TGTGCCATCAGTGTAAATGACATGCCGAACACCGGGGAGCTGTTTTTT; CDR3aa: CAISVNDMPNTGELFF
j_gene: TRBJ1-1; v_gene: TRBV7-9; abundance: once; len: 14; d_gene: -; CDR3nt: TGTGCCAGCAGCACTGTAGGGGGGGACACTGAAGCTTTCTTT; CDR3aa: CASSTVGGDTEAFF
j_gene: TRBJ1-2; v_gene: TRBV6-6; abundance: -; len: 13; d_gene: TRBD1; CDR3nt: TGTGCCAGCAGTCCCGGGACAGGCGATGTCTACACCTTC; CDR3aa: CASSPGTGDVYTF
j_gene: TRBJ2-5; v_gene: TRBV7-8; abundance: -; len: 14; d_gene: -; CDR3nt: TGTGCCAGCAGCCCAGGTGTGCCCCAAGAGACCCAGTACTTC; CDR3aa: CASSPGVPQETQYF
j_gene: TRBJ2-1; v_gene: TRBV6-1; abundance: -; len: 15; d_gene: TRBD1; CDR3nt: TGTGCCAGCAGCGACTGGACAGGTCTTGGAGATGAGCAGTTCTTC; CDR3aa: CASSDWTGLGDEQFF
j_gene: TRBJ2-1; v_gene: TRBV9; abundance: -; len: 13; d_gene: TRBD2; CDR3nt: TGTGCCAGCAGCGTCGACGGGGAGGGTGAGCAGTTCTTC; CDR3aa: CASSVDGEGEQFF
j_gene: TRBJ2-7; v_gene: TRBV5-1; abundance: -; len: 16; d_gene: TRBD2; CDR3nt: TGCGCCAGCAGCTTGGTGGCTAGCGGGAGGATCGACGAGCAGTACTTC; CDR3aa: CASSLVASGRIDEQYF
j_gene: TRBJ2-7; v_gene: TRBV7-8; abundance: -; len: 13; d_gene: TRBD1; CDR3nt: TGTGCCAGCAGCTACGGGACAGGCTACGAGCAGTACTTC; CDR3aa: CASSYGTGYEQYF
j_gene: TRBJ2-7; v_gene: TRBV11-2; abundance: -; len: 16; d_gene: -; CDR3nt: TGTGCCAGCAGCCTAGTTTCGGGAGTGGTATCCTACGAGCAGTACTTC; CDR3aa: CASSLVSGVVSYEQYF
j_gene: TRBJ2-5; v_gene: TRBV6-1; abundance: -; len: 13; d_gene: TRBD1; CDR3nt: TGTGCCAGCAGTCGGACAGGGGGAGAGACCCAGTACTTC; CDR3aa: CASSRTGGETQYF
j_gene: TRBJ2-7; v_gene: TRBV9; abundance: once; len: 16; d_gene: -; CDR3nt: TGTGCCAGCAGCCCTATCTGGGGAGAATTTCCCTACGAGCAGTACTTC; CDR3aa: CASSPIWGEFPYEQYF
j_gene: TRBJ1-4; v_gene: TRBV9; abundance: -; len: 16; d_gene: -; CDR3nt: TGTGCCAGCAGCGTAGCTCATGAGGGCGCGGGGGAAAAACTGTTTTTT; CDR3aa: CASSVAHEGAGEKLFF
j_gene: TRBJ2-7; v_gene: TRBV15; abundance: once; len: 17; d_gene: -; CDR3nt: TGTGCCACCAGCGGTTGGGACCGCTCGAGCGGCTCCTACGAGCAGTACTTC; CDR3aa: CATSGWDRSSGSYEQYF
j_gene: TRBJ1-1; v_gene: TRBV2; abundance: -; len: 14; d_gene: -; CDR3nt: TGTGCCAGCAGTGAAGTTTACCAGAACACTGAAGCTTTCTTT; CDR3aa: CASSEVYQNTEAFF
j_gene: TRBJ2-2; v_gene: TRBV6-5; abundance: -; len: 16; d_gene: TRBD2; CDR3nt: TGTGCCAGCAGTTTCCTAGCGGAGGGAAGAACCGGGGAGCTGTTTTTT; CDR3aa: CASSFLAEGRTGELFF
j_gene: TRBJ2-3; v_gene: TRBV6-5; abundance: -; len: 15; d_gene: -; CDR3nt: TGTGCCAGCAGTCATAGGACGTGGGGCCCAGATACGCAGTATTTT; CDR3aa: CASSHRTWGPDTQYF
j_gene: TRBJ2-7; v_gene: TRBV28; abundance: -; len: 15; d_gene: -; CDR3nt: TGTGCCAGCAGTTTCTGGGCAGGCGGGTCCTACGAGCAGTACTTC; CDR3aa: CASSFWAGGSYEQYF
j_gene: TRBJ2-2; v_gene: TRBV7-6; abundance: -; len: 13; d_gene: -; CDR3nt: TGTGCCAGCAGCTGGACCGGGTCCGGGGAGCTGTTTTTT; CDR3aa: CASSWTGSGELFF
j_gene: TRBJ1-2; v_gene: TRBV14; abundance: -; len: 13; d_gene: -; CDR3nt: TGTGCCAGCAGCTTGATAAACAACTATGGCTACACCTTC; CDR3aa: CASSLINNYGYTF
j_gene: TRBJ1-5; v_gene: TRBV12-1; abundance: -; len: 13; d_gene: -; CDR3nt: TGTGCCAGCAGCCTCCAGGGGGCCGCGCCCCAGCATTTT; CDR3aa: CASSLQGAAPQHF
j_gene: TRBJ2-3; v_gene: TRBV27; abundance: -; len: 16; d_gene: TRBD2; CDR3nt: TGTGCCAGCAGTCCTAACTACGGGGGGGGCACAGATACGCAGTATTTT; CDR3aa: CASSPNYGGGTDTQYF